The 19 T cell receptor beta chains below come from one sample, sequenced in a study of blood T cell repertoires in COVID-19. Sequencing was performed with immunoSEQ multiplex PCR; in TCRdb, only in-frame clones are kept and a portion is missing. The sample has more than 100,000 clones, 87% seen once. Sequencing was carried out using peripheral blood. These receptors originate from a man aged 45-65 years with active COVID-19.

This clone was detected a few times. J is TRBJ1-6 and V is TRBV10-1, with TRBD1 matching 7 bases. The CDR3 loop spans 14 amino acids. With V trimmed by 6 bases and J by 8 bases, 7 bases remained unmatched. CDR1 is WNHNN, CDR2 SYGVQD, per germline (reference sequence). The CDR3 bases are TGCGCCAGCAGGAGGACAGGCCCATATTCACCCCTCCACTTT. This encodes CASRRTGPYSPLHF.

The rearrangement links TRBV27 to TRBJ1-6, with TRBD1 matching over 11 bases. The germline gives CDR1 MNHEY, CDR2 SMNVEV (reference sequence). The trim removed 5 bases at V and 0 bases at J, leaving 9 bases unmatched. This CDR3 region has 19 residues. Written as DNA, the CDR3 is TGTGCCAGCAGTCACTACGGGACAGGGGGAGGCTCCTATAATTCACCCCTCCACTTT. Translated: CASSHYGTGGGSYNSPLHF.

This sequence joins TRBV7-6 and TRBJ2-3; D perhaps matches TRBD1 (6 bases). Germline V gene sequence: CDR1 SGHVS, CDR2 FNYEAQ. V gave up 8 bases and J gave up 5 bases, with 14 bases separating them. The CDR3 length is 13 residues. CDR3 nucleotide sequence: TGTGCCAGCGATGACAGGTCGGGAGATACGCAGTATTTT. Translating gives CASDDRSGDTQYF. The complete variable domain, with remaining parts taken from reference TRBV7-6 and TRBJ2-3, reads GAGVSQSPRYKVTKRGQDVALRCDPISGHVSLYWYRQALGQGPEFLTYFNYEAQQDKSGLPNDRFSAERPEGSISTLTIQRTEQRDSAMYRCASDDRSGDTQYFGPGTRLTVL.

This chain links TRBV6-4 with TRBJ2-2, with D unclear. V was cut by 4 bases and J by 4 bases, with 10 bases left in between. Germline loops: CDR1 MRHNA, CDR2 SNTAGT. The length of the CDR3 is 14 residues. The CDR3 DNA is TGTGCCAGCAGTGTAGGTGACACCACCGGGGAGCTGTTTTTT. As protein: CASSVGDTTGELFF.

This clone has a handful of counts. The chain couples TRBV3-1 (or the pseudogene TRBV3-2) to TRBJ1-5; perhaps TRBD1 as D (6 bases). Germline-derived CDR1 and CDR2 are LGHDT and YNNKEL (reference sequence). V lost 0 bases and J lost 7, with 13 bases in between. The CDR3 contains 15 residues. In DNA form, the CDR3 reads TGTGCCAGCAGCCAAGATCCAGGGGCAGGACAGCCCCAGCATTTT. It is translated as CASSQDPGAGQPQHF.

The chain carries TRBV5-1 and TRBJ2-7, with TRBD2 as a possible D gene (5 bases). V lost 0 bases and J 6 bases, leaving 16 bases between the germline ends. The CDR3 covers 15 residues. The germline gives CDR1 SGHRS, CDR2 YFSETQ. CDR3 nucleotides: TGCGCCAGCAGCTTGGCCCAACCCGGGAAAGTCGAGCAGTACTTC. Its translation: CASSLAQPGKVEQYF.

The chain links TRBV7-2 to TRBJ1-1; maybe TRBD1 (5 bases). The CDR3 covers 13 residues. Deletions cut 6 bases from V and 5 bases from J, with 13 bases between. Germline V gives CDR1 SGHTA, CDR2 FQGNSA. The CDR3 sequence: CASSSGLGTEAFF. DNA of the CDR3: TGTGCCAGCAGTTCAGGGTTAGGGACTGAAGCTTTCTTT.

This rearrangement joins TRBV12-2 to TRBJ2-5; TRBD1, the table's D call, was not compared with the DNA. TRBV12-2 is an annotated pseudogene. The CDR3 loop spans 14 amino acids. In DNA, the CDR3 is TGTGCAAGTCGCTCCGACACTCTCCAAGAGACCCAGTACTTC. As protein: CASRSDTLQETQYF.

The chain recombines TRBV6-5 with TRBJ2-1; 7 bases map to TRBD2. There are 14 residues in the CDR3. Germline V gives CDR1 MNHEY, CDR2 SVGAGI. Losses at the gene ends were 8 bases for V and 1 base for J; bases not matched to a gene: 5. The CDR3 is CASAGGLSYNEQFF. CDR3 coding DNA: TGTGCCAGCGCCGGGGGGTTGTCCTACAATGAGCAGTTCTTC.

The chain links TRBV11-3 to TRBJ2-1; 9 bases agree with TRBD2. Germline loops: CDR1 SGHNT, CDR2 YENEEA. The ends lost 0 bases at V and 4 bases at J; junction bases unmatched: 4. The CDR3 length is 16 residues. The CDR3 loop reads CASSLEGRGGYNEQFF. The CDR3 DNA reads TGTGCCAGCAGCTTAGAAGGGCGGGGGGGGTACAATGAGCAGTTCTTC. Full variable domain (remainder filled in from reference TRBV11-3 and TRBJ2-1): EAGVVQSPRYKIIEKKQPVAFWCNPISGHNTLYWYLQNLGQGPELLIRYENEEAVDDSQLPKDRFSAERLKGVDSTLKIQPAELGDSAVYLCASSLEGRGGYNEQFFGPGTRLTVL.

The chain is built from TRBV11-2 and TRBJ2-2; tentative D call: TRBD1 (6 bases). This CDR3 is 14 amino acids long. V lost 4 bases and J 2 bases, leaving 8 bases between the germline ends. Per germline, CDR1 SGHAT and CDR2 FQNNGV. The CDR3 DNA reads TGTGCCAGCAGCTCCGGGACAAACACCGGGGAGCTGTTTTTT. Its protein product is CASSSGTNTGELFF. Together with reference TRBV11-2 and TRBJ2-2, the CDR3 gives the full variable domain: EAGVAQSPRYKIIEKRQSVAFWCNPISGHATLYWYQQILGQGPKLLIQFQNNGVVDDSQLPKDRFSAERLKGVDSTLKIQPAKLEDSAVYLCASSSGTNTGELFFGEGSRLTVL.

The genes are TRBV4-1 and TRBJ2-1, with TRBD2 identical over 7 bases. The CDR3 length is 14 residues. With 6 bases clipped from V and 7 bases from J, the junction kept 9 bases outside the gene matches. Germline assignment: CDR1 MGHRA and CDR2 YSYEKL. CDR3 in amino acids: CASRSGGAGNEQFF. The CDR3 bases are TGCGCCAGCAGGTCCGGGGGAGCGGGAAATGAGCAGTTCTTC.

This clone was seen a handful of times. The CDR3 reads CASSHIGTDTQYF. The CDR3 region has the DNA TGTGCCAGCAGCCACATCGGGACAGATACGCAGTATTTT. V and J are TRBV14 and TRBJ2-3, with D hard to call. From germline, CDR1 is SGHDN and CDR2 FVKESK. This CDR3 region has 13 residues. V lost 3 bases and J 3 bases, leaving 7 bases between the germline ends.

The genes are TRBV4-2 and TRBJ2-5; 7 bases fit TRBD1. Per germline, CDR1 LGHNA and CDR2 YNFKEQ. The CDR3 runs to 14 residues. J was trimmed by 2 bases and V by 5 bases; bases with no gene match: 5. CDR3 amino acids: CASSFSTGQETQYF. The CDR3 coding sequence is TGTGCCAGCAGCTTCTCGACAGGGCAAGAGACCCAGTACTTC.

In its sample, this clone was seen once. CDR3 nucleotide sequence: TGTGCCAGCCGACAGGGCAACCTCCCCGGGGAGCTGTTTTTT. Translation: CASRQGNLPGELFF. The rearrangement links TRBV7-2 to TRBJ2-2; 7 nucleotides line up with TRBD1. V dropped 8 bases and J dropped 6; count of bases not matched to a gene: 9. The CDR3 is 14 residues long. The V gene's germline CDR1 is SGHTA and CDR2 FQGNSA.

This chain links TRBV7-2 with TRBJ1-2; D is possibly TRBD1 (5 bases). This CDR3 contains 13 residues. The germline V gene encodes CDR1 SGHTA and CDR2 FQGNSA. V was clipped by 1 base and J by 8 bases, with 11 bases between them. Here the CDR3 DNA reads TGTGCCAGCAGCTTAGACAGGAAAGCAGGCTACACCTTC. It yields the protein CASSLDRKAGYTF.

This chain's CDR3 is CASSSTVNTEAFF. DNA for the CDR3: TGTGCCAGCAGCTCCACAGTGAACACTGAAGCTTTCTTT. The rearrangement joins TRBV11-2 to TRBJ1-1; no clear D. V lost 4 bases and J 0 bases, leaving 6 bases between the germline ends. The CDR3 is 13 amino acids. Germline CDR1 SGHAT, CDR2 FQNNGV.

This chain joins TRBV3-1 (or the pseudogene TRBV3-2) and TRBJ1-6; perhaps TRBD1 as D (6 bases). The germline CDR1 and CDR2 sequences are LGHDT and YNNKEL (reference sequence). V lost 8 bases and J 7 bases, leaving 15 bases between the germline ends. CDR3 length equals 14 residues. CDR3 nucleotides: TGTGCCAGCCGATGGGGGGGGCGAAATTCACCCCTCCACTTT. Amino acid sequence: CASRWGGRNSPLHF.

This chain links TRBV7-9 with TRBJ2-5, with D tentatively TRBD2 (6 bases). From germline, CDR1 is SEHNR and CDR2 FQNEAQ (reference sequence). V was shortened by 8 bases and J by 5 bases, with 18 bases between the two germline ends. The CDR3 loop spans 14 amino acids. CDR3 nucleotide sequence: TGTGCCAGCGGCGGGGTTAAGGAATGGGAGACCCAGTACTTC. Amino acids: CASGGVKEWETQYF.